These T cell receptor beta chains were read from a single sample in a study of cytomegalovirus exposure and HLA in healthy donors. Assay: immunoSEQ multiplex PCR; the TCRdb copy retains only in-frame clones and omits some. The data show about 200,000 clones, 75% to 85% seen once. The sample was PBMCs. Every receptor here comes from a woman between 35 and 50 years old in good health and CMV-seronegative. CDR3s include the opening cysteine and the closing phenylalanine or tryptophan. The D gene is left open where the match is weak. Expanded clones are given a class, and other clones once, few, many or no size at all.

TGTGCCAGCAAGACAGGGGGCTTCTACGAGCAGTACTTC,CASKTGGFYEQYF,TRBV6-5,13,TRBJ2-7,TRBD1,few
TGTGCCAGCAGTTTAAACAGACCTAGCACAGATACGCAGTATTTT,CASSLNRPSTDTQYF,TRBV27,15,TRBJ2-3,-,-
TGCGCCAGCAGCTTGGTCCCTAGCGGGAGTTCCGAGACCCAGTACTTC,CASSLVPSGSSETQYF,TRBV5-1,16,TRBJ2-5,TRBD2,-
TGTGCCTGGAGTAGACAGGGGGATCAGCCCCAGCATTTT,CAWSRQGDQPQHF,TRBV30,13,TRBJ1-5,TRBD1,-
TGCGCCAGCAGCCGAGGACAGGGGATCCCCTATGCCTATGGCTACACCTTC,CASSRGQGIPYAYGYTF,TRBV4-1,17,TRBJ1-2,TRBD1,-
TGTGCCAGTAGTCCCCGGGAGTGGGGCACTGAAGCTTTCTTT,CASSPREWGTEAFF,TRBV19,14,TRBJ1-1,-,once
TGCAGCGTTGCAAAGCTGACAGGGGGCCTACACAACTATGGCTACACCTTC,CSVAKLTGGLHNYGYTF,TRBV29-1,17,TRBJ1-2,TRBD1,-
TGTGCCAGCTCCAGATTGGGGCTAGAATCGGATACGCAGTATTTT,CASSRLGLESDTQYF,TRBV18,15,TRBJ2-3,-,-
TGTGCCAGCAGATGGGGACAGGGTGCGTACGAGCAGTACTTC,CASRWGQGAYEQYF,TRBV2,14,TRBJ2-7,TRBD1,-
TGTGCCAGCAGCTCCCCCAGGGGCGGGTTGGATACGCAGTATTTT,CASSSPRGGLDTQYF,TRBV7-9,15,TRBJ2-3,-,-
TGTGCCAGCAGCGACGCCGGGACAAGGTATACTGGGGCCAACGTCCTGACTTTC,CASSDAGTRYTGANVLTF,TRBV5-6,18,TRBJ2-6,-,-
TGCGCCAGCAGCACCGCGACTAGCGGACCCTACGAGCAGTACTTC,CASSTATSGPYEQYF,TRBV5-1,15,TRBJ2-7,TRBD2,-
TGTGCCATCAGTGCCACAGCTATAGAAGGACCCCTCCACTTT,CAISATAIEGPLHF,TRBV10-3,14,TRBJ1-6,-,few
TGTGCCAGCAGTGAGTCCTCGGGGCAGTTCTTC,CASSESSGQFF,TRBV2,11,TRBJ2-1,-,-
TGCGCCAGCAGCCAAATGGCGGCGGGAGGGAGCTACGAGCAGTACTTC,CASSQMAAGGSYEQYF,TRBV4-1,16,TRBJ2-7,TRBD2,-
TGTGCCATCAGTGCTAGCGGGAGGGCGAGTAATGAGCAGTTCTTC,CAISASGRASNEQFF,TRBV10-3,15,TRBJ2-1,TRBD2,-
TGTGCCTGGAGTAGGGACAGCTACGAGCAGTACTTC,CAWSRDSYEQYF,TRBV30,12,TRBJ2-7,TRBD1,-
TGTGCCAGTAGTGCTAATAGCGATGAGCAGTTCTTC,CASSANSDEQFF,TRBV19,12,TRBJ2-1,-,-
TGTGCCAGCAGCTTAAGCCCCCTTGCTCGGGGAGAGAACACTGAAGCTTTCTTT,CASSLSPLARGENTEAFF,TRBV7-2,18,TRBJ1-1,-,once
TGTGCCAGCAGGGCTGGGGGGTTCGAGCAGTACTTC,CASRAGGFEQYF,TRBV6-5,12,TRBJ2-7,-,-
TGTGCCAGCAGTTTAACTAATGAAGTACATGGCTCCTACGAGCAGTACTTC,CASSLTNEVHGSYEQYF,TRBV27,17,TRBJ2-7,-,-
TGTGCCAGCAGCGTGCCAGGAAACACTGAAGCTTTCTTT,CASSVPGNTEAFF,TRBV9,13,TRBJ1-1,-,-
TGTGCCATCCGCGATTCGAGCGGGGGTGAAAAACTGTTTTTT,CAIRDSSGGEKLFF,TRBV10-3,14,TRBJ1-4,-,-
TGTGCCAGCAGCTTAGTAGAGCGAGAGACCCAGTACTTC,CASSLVERETQYF,TRBV11-2,13,TRBJ2-5,-,-
TGCGCCAGCAGCTCGCAACGGACAGACTCTGTGGACTACACCTTC,CASSSQRTDSVDYTF,TRBV5-1,15,TRBJ1-2,-,-
TGTGCCAGCAGTGACCCTGGGACAGGTACTAACTATGGCTACACCTTC,CASSDPGTGTNYGYTF,TRBV25-1,16,TRBJ1-2,TRBD1,-
TGTGCCAGCAGTCCAGGACACCGGGCTAACTATGGCTACACCTTC,CASSPGHRANYGYTF,TRBV28,15,TRBJ1-2,-,-
TGTGCCAGTACCCGGGGGAGCACTGAAGCTTTCTTT,CASTRGSTEAFF,TRBV19,12,TRBJ1-1,-,-
TGTGCCAGTTCGAGCTCCTACGAGCAGTACTTC,CASSSSYEQYF,TRBV10-3,11,TRBJ2-7,-,-
TGTGCCGCCTCTTCGGGACAAATAGTTGAAGCTTTCTTT,CAASSGQIVEAFF,TRBV11-2,13,TRBJ1-1,-,-
TGTGCCAGCAGTACCCCGTCTAGGGGCGGCTATGGCTACACCTTC,CASSTPSRGGYGYTF,TRBV25-1,15,TRBJ1-2,-,once
TGTGCCAGCAGTTTAGGGCCAGGGGGTAGCGGCTACACCTTC,CASSLGPGGSGYTF,TRBV28,14,TRBJ1-2,TRBD1,few
TGCGCCAGCAGCCCCTTGCCTAGCGGCTACCAAGAGACCCAGTACTTC,CASSPLPSGYQETQYF,TRBV4-1,16,TRBJ2-5,TRBD2,-
TGTGCCAGTAGTATCCTCCTAGATCGTCCTCAGTACTTC,CASSILLDRPQYF,TRBV19,13,TRBJ2-5,-,-
TGCAGTGCTGAAGAGGGTTTGAGGCAGTACTTC,CSAEEGLRQYF,TRBV20-1,11,TRBJ2-7,-,-
TGTGCCACCAGGCCAGGGTTCAGCAATCAGCCCCAGCATTTT,CATRPGFSNQPQHF,TRBV15,14,TRBJ1-5,-,-
TGTGCCAGCAGAGTTGGAGCGGGAGGGCGCAATGAGCAGTTCTTC,CASRVGAGGRNEQFF,TRBV6-1,15,TRBJ2-1,TRBD2,-
TGTGCCAGCAGTTACTCGCAGGGTTCCTATGGCTACACCTTC,CASSYSQGSYGYTF,TRBV6-5,14,TRBJ1-2,-,-
TGTGCCAGTAGTATACAGGGCAGGGACGAGCAGTACTTC,CASSIQGRDEQYF,TRBV19,13,TRBJ2-7,-,-
TGTGCCAGCAGTCTTCATCCGGGACTAGCGGGAGGGGCCCAGTACTTC,CASSLHPGLAGGAQYF,TRBV28,16,TRBJ2-5,TRBD2,-
TGTGCCTGGAGTGTACCAGGGACAGGACTCCATCAGCCCCAGCATTTT,CAWSVPGTGLHQPQHF,TRBV30,16,TRBJ1-5,TRBD1,-
TGTGCCAGCAGGGGCGGGACCTCCTACGAGCAGTACTTC,CASRGGTSYEQYF,TRBV27,13,TRBJ2-7,-,-
TGTGCCAGCAGTTCGCGTAGTAGCGCTAAAGTAGATACGCAGTATTTT,CASSSRSSAKVDTQYF,TRBV27,16,TRBJ2-3,-,-
TGCGCCAGCAGCTTGGCCCCCTGGACTTTCGGGGATTCCGAGCAGTACTTC,CASSLAPWTFGDSEQYF,TRBV5-1,17,TRBJ2-7,-,once
TGTGCCAGCAGCTTACTTCCCGAGGCCTACAATGAGCAGTTCTTC,CASSLLPEAYNEQFF,TRBV7-6,15,TRBJ2-1,-,-
TGTGCCAGCAGTTACCCGACAGGGAACACTGAAGCTTTCTTT,CASSYPTGNTEAFF,TRBV6-6,14,TRBJ1-1,-,-
TGTGCCACCCAAACGGGACTAGAGAGCGGGGAGCTGTTTTTT,CATQTGLESGELFF,TRBV6-6,14,TRBJ2-2,TRBD2,-
TGTGCCAGCAGCCTACCACAGGGGGAACTGTTTTTT,CASSLPQGELFF,TRBV7-9,12,TRBJ1-4,TRBD1,-
TGTGCCAGCTGGGAAGGGGGGGCCCAAACTGAAGCTTTCTTT,CASWEGGAQTEAFF,TRBV28,14,TRBJ1-1,-,-